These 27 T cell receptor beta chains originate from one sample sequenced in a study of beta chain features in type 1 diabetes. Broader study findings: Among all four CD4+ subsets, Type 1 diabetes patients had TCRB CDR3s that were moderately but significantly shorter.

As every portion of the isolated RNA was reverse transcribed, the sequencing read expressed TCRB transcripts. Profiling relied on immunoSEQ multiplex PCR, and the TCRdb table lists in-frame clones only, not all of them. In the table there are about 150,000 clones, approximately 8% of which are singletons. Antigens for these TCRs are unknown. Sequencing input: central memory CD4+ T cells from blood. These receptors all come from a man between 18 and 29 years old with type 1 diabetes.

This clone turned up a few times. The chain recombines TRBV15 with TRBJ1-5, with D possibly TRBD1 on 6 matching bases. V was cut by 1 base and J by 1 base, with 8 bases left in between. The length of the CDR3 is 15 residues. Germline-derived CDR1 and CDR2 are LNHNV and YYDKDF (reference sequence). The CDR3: CATSRVQGSNQPQHF. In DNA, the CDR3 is TGTGCCACCAGCAGAGTGCAGGGGAGCAATCAGCCCCAGCATTTT.

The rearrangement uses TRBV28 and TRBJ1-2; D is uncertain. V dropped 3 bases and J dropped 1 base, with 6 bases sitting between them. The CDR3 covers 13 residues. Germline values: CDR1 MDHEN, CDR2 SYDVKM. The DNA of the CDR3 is TGTGCCAGCAGTTTGGGAGTTAACTATGGCTACACCTTC. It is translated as CASSLGVNYGYTF.

The CDR3 sequence: CASSEQIGSHGYTF. CDR3 nucleotides: TGTGCCAGCAGTGAACAAATAGGGAGCCATGGCTACACCTTC. The rearrangement uses TRBV25-1 and TRBJ1-2; D remains ambiguous. The CDR3 consists of 14 residues. V was shortened by 2 bases and J by 6 bases, with 13 bases between the two germline ends. Germline lookup yields CDR1 MGHDK and CDR2 SYGVNS.

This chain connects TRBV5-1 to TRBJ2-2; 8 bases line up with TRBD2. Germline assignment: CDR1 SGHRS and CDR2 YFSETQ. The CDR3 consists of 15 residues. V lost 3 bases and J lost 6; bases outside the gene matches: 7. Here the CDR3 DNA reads TGCGCCAGCAGCTCGAGGACTAGCCGGGCCGGGGAGCTGTTTTTT. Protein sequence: CASSSRTSRAGELFF.

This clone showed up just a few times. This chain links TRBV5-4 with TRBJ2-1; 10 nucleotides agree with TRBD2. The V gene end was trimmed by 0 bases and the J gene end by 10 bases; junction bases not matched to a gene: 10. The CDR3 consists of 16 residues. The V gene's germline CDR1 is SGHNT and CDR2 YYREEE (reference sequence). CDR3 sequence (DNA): TGTGCCAGCAGCTTGGGGGGGAGCGGGAGGGCTCGCGAGCAGTTCTTC. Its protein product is CASSLGGSGRAREQFF.

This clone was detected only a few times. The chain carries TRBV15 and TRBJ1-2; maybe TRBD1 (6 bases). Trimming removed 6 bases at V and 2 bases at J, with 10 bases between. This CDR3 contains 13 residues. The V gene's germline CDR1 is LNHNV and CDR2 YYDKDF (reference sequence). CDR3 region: CATSPDRNYGYTF. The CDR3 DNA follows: TGTGCCACCAGTCCGGACAGAAACTATGGCTACACCTTC.

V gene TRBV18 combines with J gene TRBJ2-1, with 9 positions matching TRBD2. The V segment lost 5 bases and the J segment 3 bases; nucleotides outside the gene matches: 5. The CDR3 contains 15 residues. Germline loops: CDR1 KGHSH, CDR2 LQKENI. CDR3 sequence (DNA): TGTGCCAGCTCAAAAGCTAGCGGGGTCTACAATGAGCAGTTCTTC. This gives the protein CASSKASGVYNEQFF.

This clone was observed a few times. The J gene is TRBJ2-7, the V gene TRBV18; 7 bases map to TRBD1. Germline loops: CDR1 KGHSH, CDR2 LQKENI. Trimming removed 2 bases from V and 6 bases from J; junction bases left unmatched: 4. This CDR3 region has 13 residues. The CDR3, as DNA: TGTGCCAGCTCACCAACGACAGGGTCCGAGCAGTACTTC. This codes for CASSPTTGSEQYF.

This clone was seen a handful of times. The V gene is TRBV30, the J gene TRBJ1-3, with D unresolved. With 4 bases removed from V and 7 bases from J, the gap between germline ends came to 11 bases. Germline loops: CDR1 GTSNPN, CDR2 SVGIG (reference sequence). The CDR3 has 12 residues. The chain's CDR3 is CAWTGKRNTIYF. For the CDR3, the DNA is TGTGCCTGGACCGGCAAGCGGAACACCATATATTTT.

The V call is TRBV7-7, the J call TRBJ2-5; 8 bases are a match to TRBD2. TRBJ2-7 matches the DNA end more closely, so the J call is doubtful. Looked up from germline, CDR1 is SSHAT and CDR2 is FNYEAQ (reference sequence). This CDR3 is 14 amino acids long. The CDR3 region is CASSPGGGIYEQYF. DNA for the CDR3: TGTGCCAGCAGCCCGGGCGGGGGGATATACGAGCAGTACTTC.

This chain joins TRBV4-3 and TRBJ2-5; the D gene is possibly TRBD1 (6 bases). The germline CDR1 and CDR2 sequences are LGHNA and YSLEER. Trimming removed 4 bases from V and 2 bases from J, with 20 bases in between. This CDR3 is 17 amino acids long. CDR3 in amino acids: CASSLDARGGSQETQYF. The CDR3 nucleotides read TGCGCCAGCAGCCTAGACGCCCGAGGGGGTAGTCAAGAGACCCAGTACTTC.

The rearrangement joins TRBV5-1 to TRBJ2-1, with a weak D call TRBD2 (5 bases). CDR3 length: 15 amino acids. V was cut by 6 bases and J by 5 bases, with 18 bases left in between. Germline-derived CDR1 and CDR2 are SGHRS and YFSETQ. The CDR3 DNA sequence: TGCGCCAGCACCCCCTCGGCGGGCGGAAACAATGAGCAGTTCTTC. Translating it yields CASTPSAGGNNEQFF. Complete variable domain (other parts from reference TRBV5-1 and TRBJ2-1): KAGVTQTPRYLIKTRGQQVTLSCSPISGHRSVSWYQQTPGQGLQFLFEYFSETQRNKGNFPGRFSGRQFSNSRSEMNVSTLELGDSALYLCASTPSAGGNNEQFFGPGTRLTVL.

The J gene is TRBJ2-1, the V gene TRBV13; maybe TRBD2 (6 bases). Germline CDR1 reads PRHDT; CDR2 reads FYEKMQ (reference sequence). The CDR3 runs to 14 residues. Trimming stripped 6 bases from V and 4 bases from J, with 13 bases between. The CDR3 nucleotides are TGTGCCAGCAGGTCGACTAGAGGTTACAATGAGCAGTTCTTC. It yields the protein CASRSTRGYNEQFF.

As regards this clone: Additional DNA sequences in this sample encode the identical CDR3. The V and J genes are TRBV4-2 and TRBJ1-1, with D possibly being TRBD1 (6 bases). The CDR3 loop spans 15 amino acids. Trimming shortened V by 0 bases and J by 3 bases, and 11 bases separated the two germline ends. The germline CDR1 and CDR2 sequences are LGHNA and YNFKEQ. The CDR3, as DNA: TGTGCCAGCAGCCAAGATGGAGGGGGGGACACTGAAGCTTTCTTT. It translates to CASSQDGGGDTEAFF.

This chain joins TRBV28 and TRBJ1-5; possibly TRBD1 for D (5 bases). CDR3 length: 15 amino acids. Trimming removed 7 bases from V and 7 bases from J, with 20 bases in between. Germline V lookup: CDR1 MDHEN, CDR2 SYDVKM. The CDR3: CASMVDRGGGQPQHF. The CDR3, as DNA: TGTGCCAGCATGGTGGACCGGGGGGGAGGGCAGCCCCAGCATTTT.

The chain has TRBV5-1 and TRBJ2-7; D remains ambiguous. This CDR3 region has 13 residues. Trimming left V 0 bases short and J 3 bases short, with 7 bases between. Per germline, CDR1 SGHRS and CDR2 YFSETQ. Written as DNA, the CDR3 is TGCGCCAGCAGCTTGGGCTATAACTACGAGCAGTACTTC. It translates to CASSLGYNYEQYF. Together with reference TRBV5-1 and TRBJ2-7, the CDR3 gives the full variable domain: KAGVTQTPRYLIKTRGQQVTLSCSPISGHRSVSWYQQTPGQGLQFLFEYFSETQRNKGNFPGRFSGRQFSNSRSEMNVSTLELGDSALYLCASSLGYNYEQYFGPGTRLTVT.

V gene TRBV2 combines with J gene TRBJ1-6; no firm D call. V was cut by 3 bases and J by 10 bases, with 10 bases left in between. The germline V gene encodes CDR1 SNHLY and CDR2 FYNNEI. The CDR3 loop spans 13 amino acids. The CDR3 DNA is TGTGCCAGCAGTGACAATACATTCTCACCCCTCCACTTT. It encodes CASSDNTFSPLHF. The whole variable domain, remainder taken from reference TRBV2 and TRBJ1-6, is EPEVTQTPSHQVTQMGQEVILRCVPISNHLYFYWYRQILGQKVEFLVSFYNNEISEKSEIFDDQFSVERPDGSNFTLKIRSTKLEDSAMYFCASSDNTFSPLHFGNGTRLTVT.

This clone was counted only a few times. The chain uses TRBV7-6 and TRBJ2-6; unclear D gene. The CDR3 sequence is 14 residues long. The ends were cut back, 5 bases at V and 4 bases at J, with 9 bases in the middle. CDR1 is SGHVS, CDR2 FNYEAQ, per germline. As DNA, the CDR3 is TGTGCCAGCAGCCCCCAGCGAGGGGCCAACGTCCTGACTTTC. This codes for CASSPQRGANVLTF.

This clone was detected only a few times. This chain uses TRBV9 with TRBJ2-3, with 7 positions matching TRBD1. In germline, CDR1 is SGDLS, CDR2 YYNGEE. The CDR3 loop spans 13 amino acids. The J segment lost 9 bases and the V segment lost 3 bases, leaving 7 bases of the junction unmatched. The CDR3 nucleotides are TGTGCCAGCAGCGGAGACAGGGATGGGACGCAGTATTTT. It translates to CASSGDRDGTQYF.

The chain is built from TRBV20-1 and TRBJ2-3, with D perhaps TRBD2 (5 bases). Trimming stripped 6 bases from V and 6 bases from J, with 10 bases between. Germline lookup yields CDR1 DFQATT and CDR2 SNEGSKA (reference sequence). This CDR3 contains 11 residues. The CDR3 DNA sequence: TGCAGTGCCAACTTAGCGGATACGCAGTATTTT. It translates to CSANLADTQYF.

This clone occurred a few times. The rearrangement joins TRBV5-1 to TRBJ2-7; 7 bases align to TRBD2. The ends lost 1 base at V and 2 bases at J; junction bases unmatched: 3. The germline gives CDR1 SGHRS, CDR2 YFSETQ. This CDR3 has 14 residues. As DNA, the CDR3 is TGCGCCAGCAGCTTGAGCGGGGCTACCTACGAGCAGTACTTC. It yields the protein CASSLSGATYEQYF.

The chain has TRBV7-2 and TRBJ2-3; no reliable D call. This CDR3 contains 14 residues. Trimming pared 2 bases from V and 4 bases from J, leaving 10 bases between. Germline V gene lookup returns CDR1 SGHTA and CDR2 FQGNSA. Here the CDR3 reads CASSLSVLPDTQYF. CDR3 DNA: TGTGCCAGCAGCTTAAGCGTCTTGCCAGATACGCAGTATTTT.

CDR3 coding DNA: TGCAGCGTTGAGGGTAGCCGGACTAGCGGTTCTTACAATGAGCAGTTCTTC. Translation: CSVEGSRTSGSYNEQFF. The V and J genes are TRBV29-1 and TRBJ2-1; 10 bases align to TRBD2. The CDR3 loop spans 17 amino acids. V was pared by 3 bases and J by 4 bases, with 12 bases of the junction left unmatched. From germline, CDR1 is SQVTM and CDR2 ANQGSEA.

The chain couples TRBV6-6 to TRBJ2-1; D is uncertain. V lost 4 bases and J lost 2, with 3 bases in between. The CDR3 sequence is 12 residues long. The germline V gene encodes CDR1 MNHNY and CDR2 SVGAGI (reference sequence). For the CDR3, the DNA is TGTGCCAGCAGTTTTACCTACAATGAGCAGTTCTTC. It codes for CASSFTYNEQFF.

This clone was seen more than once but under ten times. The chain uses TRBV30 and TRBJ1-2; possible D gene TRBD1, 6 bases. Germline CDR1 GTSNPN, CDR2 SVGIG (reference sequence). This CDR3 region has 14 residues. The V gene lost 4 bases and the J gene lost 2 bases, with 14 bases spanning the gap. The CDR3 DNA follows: TGTGCCTGGAATGAACAGGGATCGAACTATGGCTACACCTTC. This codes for CAWNEQGSNYGYTF.

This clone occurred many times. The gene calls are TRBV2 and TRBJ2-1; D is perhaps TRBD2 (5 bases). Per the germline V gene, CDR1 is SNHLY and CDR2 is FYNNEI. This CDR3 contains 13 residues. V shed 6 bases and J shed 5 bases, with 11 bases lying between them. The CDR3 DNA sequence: TGTGCCAGCAGGACGCGGGCCGACAATGAGCAGTTCTTC. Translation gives CASRTRADNEQFF.

CDR3 sequence reads: CASSNYAGENYGYTF. CDR3 nucleotides: TGTGCCAGCAGCAACTATGCGGGGGAAAACTATGGCTACACCTTC. The rearrangement uses TRBV5-4 and TRBJ1-2; maybe TRBD1 (5 bases). The germline V and J ends were trimmed by 4 bases and 2 bases, with 15 bases remaining between them. This CDR3 contains 15 residues. CDR1 is SGHNT and CDR2 is YYREEE in the germline V gene (reference sequence).